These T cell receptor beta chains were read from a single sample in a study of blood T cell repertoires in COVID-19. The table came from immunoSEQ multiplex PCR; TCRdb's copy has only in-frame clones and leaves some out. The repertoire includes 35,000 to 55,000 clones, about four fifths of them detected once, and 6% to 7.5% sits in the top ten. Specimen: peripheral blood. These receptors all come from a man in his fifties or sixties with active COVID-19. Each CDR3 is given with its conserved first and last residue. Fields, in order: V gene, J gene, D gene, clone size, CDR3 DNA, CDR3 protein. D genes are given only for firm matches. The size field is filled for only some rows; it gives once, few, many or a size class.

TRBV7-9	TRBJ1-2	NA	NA	TGTGCCAGCAGCCCCCTTTCTCCCCCCGATGGCTACACCTTC	CASSPLSPPDGYTF
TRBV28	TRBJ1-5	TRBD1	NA	TGTGCCAGCAGCGTGGACAGGGTGCAGCCCCAGCATTTT	CASSVDRVQPQHF
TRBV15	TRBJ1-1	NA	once	TGTGCCACCAGCAAAACAGGTATGAACACTGAAGCTTTCTTT	CATSKTGMNTEAFF
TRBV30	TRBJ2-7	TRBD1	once	TGTGCCTGGAGTGGGGGACAGGGAAACTACGAGCAGTACTTC	CAWSGGQGNYEQYF
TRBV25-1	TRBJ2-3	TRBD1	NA	TGTGCCAGCAGTATCGGACAGGGTAGCACAGATACGCAGTATTTT	CASSIGQGSTDTQYF
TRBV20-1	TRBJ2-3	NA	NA	TGCAGTGCTAGTTTGGGGGGGCCGGCAGATACGCAGTATTTT	CSASLGGPADTQYF
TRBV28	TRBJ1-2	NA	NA	TGTGCCAGCAGTTTATCCATCGCAGGTGACTATGGCTACACCTTC	CASSLSIAGDYGYTF
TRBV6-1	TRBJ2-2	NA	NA	TGTGCCAGCAGGGAAGTGAGCCCCACCGGGGAGCTGTTTTTT	CASREVSPTGELFF
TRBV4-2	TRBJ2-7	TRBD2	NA	TGTGCCAGCAGCCTCCCGGGACTAGCGGGGAACGAGCAGTACTTC	CASSLPGLAGNEQYF
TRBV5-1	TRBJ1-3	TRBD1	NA	TGCGCCAGCAGCTGGGGGGACAGATCTGGAAACACCATATATTTT	CASSWGDRSGNTIYF